This T cell receptor (beta chain) was obtained from a study of shared clonotypes between healthy human individuals. Trimming shortened V by 3 bases and J by 3 bases, and 17 bases separated the two germline ends. Germline V gene sequence: CDR1 GTSNPN, CDR2 SVGIG (reference sequence). The CDR3 consists of 15 residues. On sorted subsets, replicate PCRs used 200 to 250 ng DNA, or roughly 30,000 T cell genomes. TCRdb keeps only in-frame clones here, not all; method: immunoSEQ multiplex PCR. The sample carries 950,000 to 1,300,000 clones, around four fifths recorded once. This sequence originates from a man younger than 35 in good health. The sample taken for sequencing was memory CD4+ T cells sorted from blood. Sample subset: CD45RA-negative fraction. The chain couples TRBV30 to TRBJ2-5; D might be TRBD2 (5 bases). The CDR3, as DNA: TGTGCCTGGAGGAACGGGGTTCGGCGGGAAGAGACCCAGTACTTC. Translation gives CAWRNGVRREETQYF.